This T cell receptor beta chain was identified in a study of early T cells in non-severe SARS-CoV-2 infection. Overall study: It was bulk RNA from unsorted whole blood that was sequenced, and the chains were unpaired. General study findings and limits: VDJdb matches were skewed toward anti-spike CD8 T cell responses.

Individual cDNA molecules were tagged with unique molecular identifiers. TCRdb independently ran MiXCR on the 5' RACE reads; one entry per CDR3 protein. The table has around 67,000 distinct CDR3 sequences, 11% seen once. This CDR3 spans 13 amino acids. Germline V gives CDR1 MNHEY, CDR2 SMNVEV (reference sequence). V was pared by 4 bases and J by 4 bases, with 10 bases between. This clonotype was recorded a few times. Antigen specificity is unknown. The J gene is TRBJ2-5, the V gene TRBV27; D gene ambiguous. The sequencing input was whole blood. The origin of this receptor is an adult who was a healthcare worker with PCR-confirmed SARS-CoV-2 infection or an uninfected control (not recorded which). CDR3 amino acids: CASSSSPTETQYF. The CDR3 DNA follows: TGTGCCAGCAGTTCCTCCCCGACAGAGACCCAGTACTTC.